These 5 T cell receptor beta chains originate from one sample sequenced in a study of T-cell memory formation after mild COVID-19. TCRdb re-analysed the 5' RACE reads in MiXCR, keeping a single row per CDR3 protein. In the table there are roughly 380,000 distinct CDR3 sequences, 28% of which are singletons. Sequencing was performed on PBMCs or a T cell subset sorted from them (not recorded which). These receptors were taken from an adult woman who had mild COVID-19 (a few samples of this study predate the infection). Cell type and time point are not known.

The rearrangement links TRBV12-3 or TRBV12-4 to TRBJ1-2, with D perhaps matching TRBD1 (6 bases). This CDR3 is built from 13 residues. V was cut by 7 bases and J by 4 bases, with 13 bases left in between. In DNA, the CDR3 is TGTGCCAGCACCATAGGACAGATCTATGGCTACACCTTC. It is translated as CASTIGQIYGYTF.

This clonotype came up many times. The V gene is TRBV4-1, the J gene TRBJ2-5, with 14 bases identical to TRBD2. The CDR3 has 17 amino acids. In germline, CDR1 is MGHRA, CDR2 YSYEKL. Trimming at V came to 3 bases and at J to 2 bases, leaving 5 bases not matched to a gene. CDR3 nucleotides: TGCGCCAGCAGCCAGACTAGCGGGGGGGCCGGGCAAGAGACCCAGTACTTC. Translation gives CASSQTSGGAGQETQYF.

Only a few counts were recorded for this clonotype. V and J are TRBV20-1 and TRBJ2-3; TRBD1 aligns across 10 bases. Germline V CDR1 and CDR2: DFQATT, SNEGSKA (reference sequence). CDR3 size: 15 residues. The V and J ends lost 3 bases and 3 bases, in that order; junction bases with no gene match: 6. CDR3: CSASRDRGETDTQYF. CDR3 in DNA: TGCAGTGCTAGCCGGGACAGGGGAGAAACAGATACGCAGTATTTT.

This clonotype was seen a few times. This chain links TRBV7-2 with TRBJ1-2; D is uncertain. Between the trimmed V and J ends, which lost 5 bases and 4 bases, there was a span of 17 bases. Germline assignment: CDR1 SGHTA and CDR2 FQGNSA. The CDR3 runs to 15 residues. The CDR3 here is CASSRWTSGSYGYTF. CDR3 coding DNA: TGTGCCAGCAGCCGTTGGACGTCTGGGAGCTATGGCTACACCTTC.

The chain combines TRBV11-2 with TRBJ2-1; 9 bases line up with TRBD2. This CDR3 has 16 amino acids. Losses at the gene ends were 3 bases for V and 2 bases for J; bases not matched to a gene: 5. Per germline, CDR1 SGHAT and CDR2 FQNNGV. The CDR3 loop is CASSLGAGGTYNEQFF. The CDR3 DNA follows: TGTGCCAGCAGCTTGGGTGCGGGGGGGACCTACAATGAGCAGTTCTTC.